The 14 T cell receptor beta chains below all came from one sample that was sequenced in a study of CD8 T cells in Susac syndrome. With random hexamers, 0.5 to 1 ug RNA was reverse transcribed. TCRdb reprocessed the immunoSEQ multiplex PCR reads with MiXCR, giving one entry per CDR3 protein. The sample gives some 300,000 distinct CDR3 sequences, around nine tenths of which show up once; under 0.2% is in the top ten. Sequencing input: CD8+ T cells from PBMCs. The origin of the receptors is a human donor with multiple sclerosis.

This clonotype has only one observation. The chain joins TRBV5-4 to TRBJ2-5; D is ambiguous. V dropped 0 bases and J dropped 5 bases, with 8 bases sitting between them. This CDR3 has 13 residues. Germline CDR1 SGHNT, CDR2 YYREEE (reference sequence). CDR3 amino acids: CASSLAELETQYF. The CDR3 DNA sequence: TGTGCCAGCAGCTTGGCCGAGCTTGAGACCCAGTACTTC.

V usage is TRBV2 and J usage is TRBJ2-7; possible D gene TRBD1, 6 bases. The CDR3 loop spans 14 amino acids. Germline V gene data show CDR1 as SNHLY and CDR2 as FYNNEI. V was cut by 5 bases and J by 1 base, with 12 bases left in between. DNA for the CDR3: TGTGCCAGCAGTCTGTTCAGGGGTTCCTACGAGCAGTACTTC. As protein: CASSLFRGSYEQYF.

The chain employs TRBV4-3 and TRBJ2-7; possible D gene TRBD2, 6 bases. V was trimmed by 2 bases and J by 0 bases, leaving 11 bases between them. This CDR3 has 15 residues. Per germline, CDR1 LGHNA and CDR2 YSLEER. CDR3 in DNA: TGCGCCAGCAGCCAATTCCCTAGCGCCTCCTACGAGCAGTACTTC. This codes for CASSQFPSASYEQYF.

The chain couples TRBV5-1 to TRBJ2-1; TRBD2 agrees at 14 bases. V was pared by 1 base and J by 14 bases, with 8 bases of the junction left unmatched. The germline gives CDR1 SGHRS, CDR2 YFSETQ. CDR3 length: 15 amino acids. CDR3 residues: CASSLPGLAGESKFF. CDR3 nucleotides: TGCGCCAGCAGCTTGCCGGGACTAGCGGGAGAAAGCAAGTTCTTC. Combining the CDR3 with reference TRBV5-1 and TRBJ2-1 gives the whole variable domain KAGVTQTPRYLIKTRGQQVTLSCSPISGHRSVSWYQQTPGQGLQFLFEYFSETQRNKGNFPGRFSGRQFSNSRSEMNVSTLELGDSALYLCASSLPGLAGESKFFGPGTRLTVL.

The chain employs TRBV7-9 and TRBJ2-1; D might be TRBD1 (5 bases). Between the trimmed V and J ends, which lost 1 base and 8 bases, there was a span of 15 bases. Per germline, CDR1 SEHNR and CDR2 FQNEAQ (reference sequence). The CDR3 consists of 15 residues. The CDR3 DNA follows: TGTGCCAGCAGCTTAGTTGTTCAGGGAATCGATGAGCAGTTCTTC. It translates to CASSLVVQGIDEQFF.

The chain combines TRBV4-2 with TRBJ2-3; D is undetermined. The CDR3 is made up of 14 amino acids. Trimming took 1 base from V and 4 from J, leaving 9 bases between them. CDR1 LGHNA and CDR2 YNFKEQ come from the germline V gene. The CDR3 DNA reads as TGTGCCAGCAGCCAAGGTGCGCTAGCAGATACGCAGTATTTT. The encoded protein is CASSQGALADTQYF.

The CDR3 coding sequence is TGCGCCAGCAGGACAGGCATGAACACTGAAGCTTTCTTT. It yields the protein CASRTGMNTEAFF. The chain recombines TRBV5-1 with TRBJ1-1; maybe TRBD1 (6 bases). The CDR3 extends over 13 amino acids. Trimming cost V 5 bases and J 0 bases, with 8 bases left between them. The germline V gene encodes CDR1 SGHRS and CDR2 YFSETQ.

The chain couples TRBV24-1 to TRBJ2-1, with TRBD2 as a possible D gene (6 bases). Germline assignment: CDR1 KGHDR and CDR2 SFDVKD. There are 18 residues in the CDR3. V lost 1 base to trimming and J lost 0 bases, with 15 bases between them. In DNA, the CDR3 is TGTGCCACCAGTGATTTTGGTAATGCGGGGCTCTCCTACAATGAGCAGTTCTTC. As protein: CATSDFGNAGLSYNEQFF.

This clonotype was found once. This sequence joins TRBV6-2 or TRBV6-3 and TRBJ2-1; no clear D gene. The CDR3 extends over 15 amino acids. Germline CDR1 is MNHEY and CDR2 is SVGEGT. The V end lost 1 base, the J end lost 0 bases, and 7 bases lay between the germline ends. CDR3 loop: CASSYYPGSYNEQFF. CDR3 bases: TGTGCCAGCAGTTACTACCCGGGCTCCTACAATGAGCAGTTCTTC.

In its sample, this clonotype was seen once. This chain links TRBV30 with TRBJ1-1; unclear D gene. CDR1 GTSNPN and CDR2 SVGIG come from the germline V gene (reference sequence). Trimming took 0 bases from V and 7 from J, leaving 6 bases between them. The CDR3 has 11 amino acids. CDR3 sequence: CAWSVTYEAFF. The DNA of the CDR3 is TGTGCCTGGAGTGTAACCTATGAAGCTTTCTTT.

CDR3 protein: CASSERREPYNSPLHF. The CDR3 nucleotides are TGTGCCAGCAGTGAGAGGAGGGAGCCCTATAATTCACCCCTCCACTTT. The chain carries TRBV2 and TRBJ1-6; D not resolved. Trimming took off 3 bases at V and 2 bases at J, with 11 bases between the two ends. This CDR3 has 16 amino acids. Germline CDR1 reads SNHLY; CDR2 reads FYNNEI.

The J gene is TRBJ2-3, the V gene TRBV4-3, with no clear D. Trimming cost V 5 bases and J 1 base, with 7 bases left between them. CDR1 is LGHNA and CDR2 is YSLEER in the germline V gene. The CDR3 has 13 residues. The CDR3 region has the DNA TGCGCCAGCAGCACTACAGGCACAGATACGCAGTATTTT. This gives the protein CASSTTGTDTQYF.

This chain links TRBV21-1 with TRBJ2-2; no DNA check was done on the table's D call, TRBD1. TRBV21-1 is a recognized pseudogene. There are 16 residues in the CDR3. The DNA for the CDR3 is TGTGCCAGCAGCCTTCACGGGACCCTTACGACCGGGGAGCTGTTTTTT. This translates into CASSLHGTLTTGELFF.

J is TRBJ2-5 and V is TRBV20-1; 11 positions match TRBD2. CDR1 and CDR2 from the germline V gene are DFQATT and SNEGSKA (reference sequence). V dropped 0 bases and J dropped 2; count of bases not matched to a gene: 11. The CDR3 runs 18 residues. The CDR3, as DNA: TGCAGTGCTAGAGATGTGGGACTAGCGGCTCCCCTTCAAGAGACCCAGTACTTC. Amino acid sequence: CSARDVGLAAPLQETQYF.